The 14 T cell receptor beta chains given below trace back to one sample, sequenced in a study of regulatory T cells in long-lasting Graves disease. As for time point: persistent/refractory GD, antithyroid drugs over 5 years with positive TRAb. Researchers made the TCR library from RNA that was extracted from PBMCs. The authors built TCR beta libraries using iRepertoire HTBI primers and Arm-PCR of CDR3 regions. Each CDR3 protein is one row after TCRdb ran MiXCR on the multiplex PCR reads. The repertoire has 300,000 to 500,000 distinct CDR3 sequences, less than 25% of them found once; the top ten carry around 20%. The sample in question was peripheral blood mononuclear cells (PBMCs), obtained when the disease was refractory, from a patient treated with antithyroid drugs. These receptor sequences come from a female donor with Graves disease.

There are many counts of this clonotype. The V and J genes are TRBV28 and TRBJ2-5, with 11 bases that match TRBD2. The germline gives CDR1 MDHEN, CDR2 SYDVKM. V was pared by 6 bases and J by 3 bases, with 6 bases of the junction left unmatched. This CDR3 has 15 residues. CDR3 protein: CASSPQGLAEETQYF. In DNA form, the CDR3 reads TGTGCCAGCAGCCCTCAGGGACTAGCGGAAGAGACCCAGTACTTC.

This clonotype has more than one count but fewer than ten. The CDR3 DNA sequence: TGTGCCAGCAGTTTAGTAATCGCGTCTACGCAGTATTTT. Amino acids: CASSLVIASTQYF. The genes are TRBV28 and TRBJ2-3; D call uncertain. This CDR3 contains 13 residues. Trimming shortened V by 2 bases and J by 8 bases, and 11 bases separated the two germline ends. Looked up from germline, CDR1 is MDHEN and CDR2 is SYDVKM.

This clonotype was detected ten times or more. For the CDR3, the DNA is TGCCTGGTGAGGGGGACGAACTATGGCTACACCTTC. It translates to CLVRGTNYGYTF. This sequence joins TRBV29-1 and TRBJ1-2; tentatively, D is TRBD1 (6 bases). CDR1 and CDR2 from the germline V gene are SQVTM and ANQGSEA. CDR3 length: 12 residues.

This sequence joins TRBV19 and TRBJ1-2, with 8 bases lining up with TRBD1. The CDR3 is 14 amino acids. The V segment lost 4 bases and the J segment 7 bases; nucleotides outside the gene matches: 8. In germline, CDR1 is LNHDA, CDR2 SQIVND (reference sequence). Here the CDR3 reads CASSTSQGASGYTF. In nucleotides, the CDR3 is TGTGCCAGTAGTACCTCCCAGGGGGCTAGTGGCTACACCTTC.

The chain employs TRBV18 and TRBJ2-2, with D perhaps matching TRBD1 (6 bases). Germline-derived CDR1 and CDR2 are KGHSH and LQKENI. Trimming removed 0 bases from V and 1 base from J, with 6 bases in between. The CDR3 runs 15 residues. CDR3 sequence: CASSPPGGNTGELFF. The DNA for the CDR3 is TGTGCCAGCTCACCACCAGGGGGGAACACCGGGGAGCTGTTTTTT. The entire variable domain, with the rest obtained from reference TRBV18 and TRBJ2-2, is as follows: NAGVMQNPRHLVRRRGQEARLRCSPMKGHSHVYWYRQLPEEGLKFMVYLQKENIIDESGMPKERFSAEFPKEGPSILRIQQVVRGDSAAYFCASSPPGGNTGELFFGEGSRLTVL.

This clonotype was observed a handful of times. This CDR3 reads CASSIGQTFDEAFF. Written as DNA, the CDR3 is TGTGCCAGTAGTATAGGACAGACGTTTGATGAAGCTTTCTTT. J is TRBJ1-1 and V is TRBV19; D possibly corresponds to TRBD1 (5 bases). Germline values: CDR1 LNHDA, CDR2 SQIVND (reference sequence). The V and J ends lost 1 base and 7 bases respectively, with 13 bases between them. There are 14 residues in the CDR3.

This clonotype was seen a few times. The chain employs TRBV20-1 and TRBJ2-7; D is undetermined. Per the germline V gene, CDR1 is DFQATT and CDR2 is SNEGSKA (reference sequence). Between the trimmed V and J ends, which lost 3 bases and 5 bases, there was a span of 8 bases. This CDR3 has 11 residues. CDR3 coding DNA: TGCAGTGCTAGTATTGGGGACGAGCAGTACTTC. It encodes CSASIGDEQYF.

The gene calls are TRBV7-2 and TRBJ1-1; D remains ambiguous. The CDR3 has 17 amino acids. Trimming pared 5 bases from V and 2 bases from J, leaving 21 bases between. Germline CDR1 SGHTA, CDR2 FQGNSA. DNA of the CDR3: TGTGCCAGCAGCCGATCGAGGCTAGGGAGTTCAAACACTGAAGCTTTCTTT. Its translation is CASSRSRLGSSNTEAFF.

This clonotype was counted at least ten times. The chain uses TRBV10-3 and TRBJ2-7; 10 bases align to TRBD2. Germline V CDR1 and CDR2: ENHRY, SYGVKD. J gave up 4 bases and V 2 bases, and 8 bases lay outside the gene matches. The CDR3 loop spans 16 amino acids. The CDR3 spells CAISEDLAGVRYEQYF. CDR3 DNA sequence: TGTGCCATCAGTGAGGATCTAGCGGGAGTTCGGTACGAGCAGTACTTC.

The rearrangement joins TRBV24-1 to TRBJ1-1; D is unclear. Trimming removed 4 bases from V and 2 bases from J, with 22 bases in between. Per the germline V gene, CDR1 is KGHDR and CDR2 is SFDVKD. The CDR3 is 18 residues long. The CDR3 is CATSDPIGPRLSNTEAFF. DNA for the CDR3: TGTGCCACCAGTGACCCGATAGGTCCCCGCCTTTCAAACACTGAAGCTTTCTTT.

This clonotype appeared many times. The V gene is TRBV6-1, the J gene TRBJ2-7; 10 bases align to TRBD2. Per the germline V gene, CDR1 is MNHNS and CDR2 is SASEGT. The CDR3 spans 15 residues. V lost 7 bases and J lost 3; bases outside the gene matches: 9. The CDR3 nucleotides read TGTGCCAGCAACAATGAGGCTAGCGGGAGCTACGAGCAGTACTTC. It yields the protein CASNNEASGSYEQYF.

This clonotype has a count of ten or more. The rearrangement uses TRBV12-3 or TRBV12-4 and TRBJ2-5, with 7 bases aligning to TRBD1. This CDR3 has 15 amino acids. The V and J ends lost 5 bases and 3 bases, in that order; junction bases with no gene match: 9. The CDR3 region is CASSPKVQGKETQYF. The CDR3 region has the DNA TGTGCCAGCAGTCCCAAGGTACAGGGGAAAGAGACCCAGTACTTC.

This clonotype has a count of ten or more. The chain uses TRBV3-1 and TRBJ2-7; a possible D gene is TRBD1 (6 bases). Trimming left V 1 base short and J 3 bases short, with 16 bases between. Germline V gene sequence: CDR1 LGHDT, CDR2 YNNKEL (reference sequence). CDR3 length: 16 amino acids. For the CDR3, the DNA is TGTGCCAGCAGCCAAGTATCACAGGGCCTTCACTACGAGCAGTACTTC. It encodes CASSQVSQGLHYEQYF.

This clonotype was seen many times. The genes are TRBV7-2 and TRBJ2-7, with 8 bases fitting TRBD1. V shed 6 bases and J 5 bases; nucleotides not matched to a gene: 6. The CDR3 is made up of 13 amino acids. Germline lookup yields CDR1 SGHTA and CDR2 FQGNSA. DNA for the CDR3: TGTGCCAGCAGGAAGACAGGGGTTGACGAGCAGTACTTC. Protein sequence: CASRKTGVDEQYF.